The 23 T cell receptor beta chains given below trace back to one sample, sequenced in a study of breast tumors, draining lymph nodes, adjacent tissues. TCRdb called the multiplex PCR reads again in MiXCR, with one record for every CDR3 protein. There are about 270,000 distinct CDR3 sequences in the sample; around 30% occur only once, and 0.85% to 1.3% lies in the top ten. The lymph nodes were axillary draining lymph nodes from breast cancer patients. What was sequenced was axillary lymph node tissue. These receptors were collected from a female donor with breast cancer. Some clones in this sample may be carry-over from other donors' samples.

This clonotype was picked up many times. This chain uses TRBV15 with TRBJ2-3, with D perhaps given as TRBD1 or TRBD2 (5 bases each). The ends were cut back, 1 base at V and 0 bases at J, with 8 bases in the middle. CDR1 LNHNV and CDR2 YYDKDF come from the germline V gene (reference sequence). The CDR3 runs 15 residues. Here the CDR3 reads CATSRVWGSTDTQYF. In nucleotides, the CDR3 is TGTGCCACCAGCAGAGTTTGGGGGAGCACAGATACGCAGTATTTT.

This clonotype showed up many times. This chain joins TRBV7-8 and TRBJ2-7; tentatively, D is TRBD1 (5 bases). The V gene lost 1 base and the J gene lost 2 bases, with 6 bases spanning the gap. CDR1 and CDR2 (germline): SGHVS, FQNEAQ. This CDR3 has 13 amino acids. CDR3: CASSLVDTYEQYF. DNA of the CDR3: TGTGCCAGCAGCTTAGTGGACACCTACGAGCAGTACTTC.

This clonotype turned up a few times. V and J are TRBV30 and TRBJ2-7, with D uncertain. Germline V gene data show CDR1 as GTSNPN and CDR2 as SVGIG (reference sequence). V was trimmed by 1 base and J by 9 bases, leaving 16 bases between them. The CDR3 consists of 13 residues. The DNA of the CDR3 is TGTGCCTGGAGTGGTCAGGTCTTAATTGGGCAGTACTTC. Its protein is CAWSGQVLIGQYF.

In its sample, this clonotype was seen many times. The chain combines TRBV4-3 with TRBJ2-7; TRBD2 matches 12 bases. This CDR3 spans 15 amino acids. CDR1 and CDR2 from the germline V gene are LGHNA and YSLEER. Trimming cost V 0 bases and J 9 bases; bases outside gene matches: 6. CDR3 protein: CASSQDSSGRAGQYF. CDR3 DNA: TGCGCCAGCAGCCAAGATTCTAGCGGGAGGGCCGGGCAGTACTTC.

CDR3 sequence reads: CASSEAGKGGTEAFF. Here the CDR3 DNA reads TGTGCCAGCAGCGAAGCCGGGAAAGGGGGCACTGAAGCTTTCTTT. The chain links TRBV25-1 to TRBJ1-1; TRBD1 is a possible D gene (6 bases). The CDR3 is made up of 15 amino acids. Trimming took off 6 bases at V and 4 bases at J, with 18 bases between the two ends. In germline, CDR1 is MGHDK, CDR2 SYGVNS.

This clonotype was seen more than once but under ten times. This chain connects TRBV19 to TRBJ1-1; D may be TRBD1 (6 bases). Germline loops: CDR1 LNHDA, CDR2 SQIVND (reference sequence). The CDR3 sequence is 13 residues long. The germline V and J ends were trimmed by 10 bases and 4 bases, with 16 bases remaining between them. CDR3: CATQRGGGTEAFF. CDR3 sequence (DNA): TGTGCCACCCAAAGGGGGGGAGGCACTGAAGCTTTCTTT.

The sample holds many counts of this clonotype. The chain has TRBV7-2 and TRBJ2-5; tentative D call: TRBD1 (6 bases). Germline CDR1 SGHTA, CDR2 FQGNSA. The CDR3 contains 14 residues. The V end lost 8 bases, the J end lost 2 bases, and 15 bases lay between the germline ends. For the CDR3, the DNA is TGTGCCAGCGCCCTCTCCAGGGGACAAGAGACCCAGTACTTC. This sequence encodes CASALSRGQETQYF.

With regard to this clonotype: The final CDR3 position lacks the conserved phenylalanine or tryptophan, pointing to a likely read error. The rearrangement links TRBV7-9 to TRBJ1-1, with D possibly being TRBD1 (6 bases). This CDR3 spans 14 amino acids. Germline V gene sequence: CDR1 SEHNR, CDR2 FQNEAQ (reference sequence). The V end lost 5 bases, the J end lost 1 base, and 11 bases lay between the germline ends. CDR3 sequence reads: CASSPQGKNTEAFL. CDR3 bases: TGTGCCAGCAGCCCTCAGGGGAAGAACACTGAAGCTTTCCTT.

This clonotype was observed at least ten times. The chain links TRBV6-4 to TRBJ2-6, with 9 positions matching TRBD1. Trimming took 4 bases from V and 4 from J; bases not matched to a gene: 11. Germline loops: CDR1 MRHNA, CDR2 SNTAGT. This CDR3 has 18 amino acids. The CDR3 loop reads CASSAEGQGSKGANVLTF. The CDR3 coding sequence is TGTGCCAGCAGTGCCGAGGGACAGGGTTCGAAAGGGGCCAACGTCCTGACTTTC.

The V and J genes are TRBV18 and TRBJ1-1, with D tentatively TRBD1 (6 bases). This CDR3 region has 14 residues. Germline lookup yields CDR1 KGHSH and CDR2 LQKENI. Trimming left V 3 bases short and J 6 bases short, with 14 bases between. The CDR3 DNA follows: TGTGCCAGCTCACCGCAGGGGTTCGGGGCTGAAGCTTTCTTT. Translating it yields CASSPQGFGAEAFF.

This clonotype was seen at least ten times. V is TRBV20-1 and J is TRBJ2-2; a weak D match, TRBD1 (5 bases). Per the germline V gene, CDR1 is DFQATT and CDR2 is SNEGSKA (reference sequence). V was pared by 1 base and J by 3 bases, with 6 bases between. The CDR3 runs to 13 residues. This chain's CDR3 is CSARAGYTGELFF. DNA of the CDR3: TGCAGTGCTAGAGCAGGGTACACCGGGGAGCTGTTTTTT.

As regards this clonotype: This sequence may be a read error, since a much larger clone differs from it by one base. The chain has TRBV4-3 and TRBJ2-1; no clear D. Germline CDR1 and CDR2: LGHNA and YSLEER. The CDR3 spans 13 residues. The CDR3 DNA follows: TGCGCCGGCAGCCAAGATAAATACAATGAGCAGTTCTTC. Translated, it gives CAGSQDKYNEQFF.

This chain connects TRBV12-3 or TRBV12-4 to TRBJ2-5; possibly TRBD1 for D (5 bases). CDR3 length equals 15 residues. V lost 5 bases, J lost 0 bases, and 13 bases lay in between. CDR3 coding DNA: TGTGCCAGCAGTAGCCCCGACAGTAACCAAGAGACCCAGTACTTC. This sequence encodes CASSSPDSNQETQYF.

In its sample, this clonotype was seen many times. The rearrangement joins TRBV7-9 to TRBJ2-7, with 9 bases aligning to TRBD2. This CDR3 is built from 18 residues. Losses at the gene ends were 4 bases for V and 3 bases for J; bases not matched to a gene: 16. Germline CDR1 is SEHNR and CDR2 is FQNEAQ (reference sequence). The CDR3, as DNA: TGTGCCAGCAGCTCTCCCGGGGGCGGGAGGGCCGGTAGCTACGAGCAGTACTTC. Its protein product is CASSSPGGGRAGSYEQYF.

This clonotype has at least ten counts. This rearrangement joins TRBV4-1 to TRBJ2-3, with D perhaps being TRBD1 or TRBD2 (6 bases each). The CDR3 covers 16 residues. Trimming left V 1 base short and J 4 bases short, with 15 bases between. CDR1 is MGHRA, CDR2 YSYEKL, per germline. CDR3 residues: CASSQVGIGGADTQYF. CDR3 in DNA: TGCGCCAGCAGCCAAGTAGGGATCGGGGGCGCAGATACGCAGTATTTT.

This clonotype was observed a few times. A much larger clonotype is one base distant, so this may be a read error. The gene calls are TRBV7-2 and TRBJ2-1; 12 bases are a match to TRBD2. CDR1 and CDR2 (germline): SGHTA, FQGNSA. This CDR3 region has 13 residues. CDR3 in amino acids: CASSSSSGRARLF. In DNA, the CDR3 is TGTGCCAGCAGCTCATCTAGCGGGAGGGCGAGGCTCTTC.

On this clonotype itself: Being one base from a much bigger clone, this may be a read error. The J gene is TRBJ2-7, the V gene TRBV12-3 or TRBV12-4; maybe TRBD2 (7 bases). The CDR3 sequence is 14 residues long. With 6 bases removed from V and 4 bases from J, the gap between germline ends came to 16 bases. The CDR3: CASRDGGTSYEQYF. The CDR3 nucleotides are TGTGCCAGCAGGGACGGGGGGACATCATACGAGCAGTACTTC.

V is TRBV2 and J is TRBJ2-2, with TRBD2 as a possible D gene (6 bases). Germline CDR1 is SNHLY and CDR2 is FYNNEI. The CDR3 contains 18 residues. V shed 4 bases and J shed 6 bases, with 24 bases lying between them. The CDR3 reads CASSGPGRGGKGSGELFF. The CDR3 coding sequence is TGTGCCAGCAGTGGACCCGGGAGAGGCGGGAAAGGTTCCGGGGAGCTGTTTTTT. Looking up the rest from reference TRBV2 and TRBJ2-2 gives the full variable domain: EPEVTQTPSHQVTQMGQEVILRCVPISNHLYFYWYRQILGQKVEFLVSFYNNEISEKSEIFDDQFSVERPDGSNFTLKIRSTKLEDSAMYFCASSGPGRGGKGSGELFFGEGSRLTVL.

This clonotype has ten or more counts. The chain combines TRBV9 with TRBJ2-2, with D perhaps TRBD2 (5 bases). The CDR3 sequence is 21 residues long. The V end was cut by 0 bases, the J end by 4 bases, with 28 bases between. Germline V gives CDR1 SGDLS, CDR2 YYNGEE. CDR3 nucleotide sequence: TGTGCCAGCAGCGTAGTTGTATGCGATATGGTCCTCTACGCGGGCACCGGGGAGCTGTTTTTT. The encoded protein is CASSVVVCDMVLYAGTGELFF.

There are many counts of this clonotype. V is TRBV20-1 and J is TRBJ2-3, with 11 positions matching TRBD1. CDR1 and CDR2 from the germline V gene are DFQATT and SNEGSKA (reference sequence). Unmatched junction bases numbered 11, after V lost 1 base and J lost 5 bases. The CDR3 is 17 amino acids. The CDR3 reads CSARVLDRGLIRDTQYF. The CDR3 DNA follows: TGCAGTGCTAGAGTTTTGGACAGGGGGCTAATCAGAGATACGCAGTATTTT.

This clonotype was recorded at least ten times. The V gene is TRBV6-4, the J gene TRBJ2-3, with 14 bases identical to TRBD2. V gave up 3 bases and J gave up 4 bases; unmatched junction bases: 6. Germline V gives CDR1 MRHNA, CDR2 SNTAGT. There are 17 residues in the CDR3. CDR3 sequence: CASSDGTSGSRPDTQYF. Here the CDR3 DNA reads TGTGCCAGCAGTGATGGGACTAGCGGGAGTCGCCCAGATACGCAGTATTTT.

This clonotype was found many times. This may come from a read error, since a much larger clone is one base off. The J gene is TRBJ1-2, the V gene TRBV5-1, with 7 bases identical to TRBD1. V was pared by 4 bases and J by 4 bases, with 7 bases of the junction left unmatched. Germline V gene lookup returns CDR1 SGHRS and CDR2 YFSETQ. The CDR3 length is 14 residues. In DNA form, the CDR3 reads TGCGCCAGCAGCGCCCCCGGGACAGCCTATGGCTACACCTTC. Translated: CASSAPGTAYGYTF.

The chain has TRBV5-5 and TRBJ2-3, with D perhaps matching TRBD2 (7 bases). The CDR3 runs 17 residues. From germline, CDR1 is SGHKS and CDR2 YYEKEE (reference sequence). V lost 4 bases and J 6 bases, leaving 24 bases between the germline ends. The CDR3 here is CASSREWGGPRTDTQYF. The CDR3 DNA reads as TGTGCCAGCAGCCGGGAGTGGGGGGGCCCTAGGACTGATACGCAGTATTTT.